This T cell receptor (beta chain) was sequenced for a study of blood T cell repertoires in COVID-19. Study in general: Whether acute or convalescent, the COVID-19 samples came from the United States, Italy and Spain. The cDNA or gDNA used as material had been derived from T cells, B-cell-depleted T cells, or PBMCs.

Seattle patients were enrolled during active infection and followed longitudinally. Original handling: The authors estimated nucleated cell counts from reference gene primer amplification. Sequenced by immunoSEQ multiplex PCR; TCRdb stores in-frame clones only, minus some. Clone size and the V and J calls come from that table; the DNA yielded D and trimming. The sample contains 150,000 to 200,000 clones, approximately 86% of which appear only once. The CDR3 contains 16 residues. The germline CDR1 and CDR2 sequences are MNHEY and SVGEGT. V was clipped by 6 bases and J by 3 bases, with 17 bases between them.

The clonotype comes from a man in his sixties with COVID-19, enrolled during active disease. The chain employs TRBV6-2 or TRBV6-3 and TRBJ2-2; the D gene is possibly TRBD1 (6 bases). The sequenced material came from peripheral blood. CDR3: CASSELGTGHTGELFF. The CDR3 DNA reads TGTGCCAGCAGCGAACTGGGTACAGGGCACACCGGGGAGCTGTTTTTT.